These 7 T cell receptor beta chains share one sample of origin, sequenced in a study of blood T cell repertoires in COVID-19. Assay used: immunoSEQ multiplex PCR; TCRdb lists only in-frame clones, some missing. The table records 350,000 to 450,000 clones, around 92% of them present only once. What was sequenced was peripheral blood. These receptors all come from a man aged 35 to 55 with acute or convalescent COVID-19.

V is TRBV6-5 and J is TRBJ1-2; D might be TRBD1 (5 bases). Deletions cut 5 bases from V and 8 bases from J, with 15 bases between. The CDR3 is 13 amino acids. Germline V gene sequence: CDR1 MNHEY, CDR2 SVGAGI. As DNA, the CDR3 is TGTGCCAGCAGTCGGGGGGATTGGGGCGGCTACACCTTC. It specifies CASSRGDWGGYTF.

Of note for this clone: Other DNA sequences in this specimen translate into the identical CDR3. The rearrangement joins TRBV6-5 to TRBJ2-7; the match to TRBD2 covers 12 bases. Germline V gene lookup returns CDR1 MNHEY and CDR2 SVGAGI. Unmatched junction bases numbered 1, after V lost 5 bases and J lost 2 bases. The CDR3 totals 14 residues. The CDR3 protein is CASSRLAGAYEQYF. For the CDR3, the DNA is TGTGCCAGCAGTCGACTAGCGGGGGCCTACGAGCAGTACTTC.

This chain links TRBV7-9 with TRBJ2-2; perhaps TRBD1 as D (6 bases). This CDR3 region has 17 residues. CDR1 and CDR2 (germline): SEHNR, FQNEAQ (reference sequence). V shed 4 bases and J shed 3 bases, with 18 bases lying between them. The DNA for the CDR3 is TGTGCCAGCAGCTCTCAGGGGTTAGGGAGTCACACCGGGGAGCTGTTTTTT. This codes for CASSSQGLGSHTGELFF.

The gene calls are TRBV5-1 and TRBJ1-3; D remains ambiguous. Per the germline V gene, CDR1 is SGHRS and CDR2 is YFSETQ. The CDR3 has 13 amino acids. Trimming stripped 4 bases from V and 4 bases from J, with 9 bases between. The CDR3 DNA reads as TGCGCCAGCAGCATACGAGAAGGAAACACCATATATTTT. Amino acids: CASSIREGNTIYF. Full variable domain (rest looked up from reference TRBV5-1 and TRBJ1-3): KAGVTQTPRYLIKTRGQQVTLSCSPISGHRSVSWYQQTPGQGLQFLFEYFSETQRNKGNFPGRFSGRQFSNSRSEMNVSTLELGDSALYLCASSIREGNTIYFGEGSWLTVV.

The chain joins TRBV27 to TRBJ1-2; 7 bases line up with TRBD1. Germline values: CDR1 MNHEY, CDR2 SMNVEV (reference sequence). The J segment lost 4 bases and the V segment lost 8 bases, leaving 10 bases of the junction unmatched. The CDR3 extends over 14 amino acids. The CDR3 spells CASQSTGSFYGYTF. The CDR3 DNA sequence: TGTGCCAGCCAGTCGACAGGGTCGTTCTATGGCTACACCTTC.

The CDR3 loop is CASSSRDRGYNEQFF. The CDR3 DNA reads TGTGCCAGCAGTTCTAGGGACAGGGGTTACAATGAGCAGTTCTTC. The chain joins TRBV6-5 to TRBJ2-1, with TRBD1 identical over 10 bases. Per the germline V gene, CDR1 is MNHEY and CDR2 is SVGAGI. The length of the CDR3 is 15 residues. V lost 4 bases to trimming and J lost 4 bases; unmatched junction nucleotides: 4.

The CDR3 coding sequence is TGTGCCAGCAGCCTACAGCCGACTAGCGGGAGTGACATTCAGTACTTC. Its translation is CASSLQPTSGSDIQYF. This chain links TRBV7-9 with TRBJ2-4, with 12 positions matching TRBD2. Losses at the gene ends were 5 bases for V and 8 bases for J; bases not matched to a gene: 10. Germline loops: CDR1 SEHNR, CDR2 FQNEAQ (reference sequence). CDR3 size: 16 residues.